The 20 T cell receptor beta chains below were found in one sample sequenced in a study of cytomegalovirus exposure and HLA in healthy donors. Primers for the PCR totalled 60 Vbeta and 13 Jbeta. TCRdb's table, derived via immunoSEQ multiplex PCR, lists solely in-frame clones and lacks some. This table has under 200,000 clones, around 82% appearing once. The sample consisted of PBMCs. These receptor sequences come from a male donor in good health and CMV-seronegative.

V usage is TRBV11-2 and J usage is TRBJ2-3; D gene uncertain. Germline-derived CDR1 and CDR2 are SGHAT and FQNNGV. The CDR3 has 16 residues. V lost 6 bases, J lost 0 bases, and 16 bases lay in between. CDR3 DNA: TGTGCCAGCAGTCCACCGTACAGAGCTAGCACAGATACGCAGTATTTT. It translates to CASSPPYRASTDTQYF.

The J gene is TRBJ2-2, the V gene TRBV9; D perhaps matches TRBD2 (6 bases). V was pared by 3 bases and J by 5 bases, with 11 bases between. CDR1 SGDLS and CDR2 YYNGEE come from the germline V gene. This CDR3 region has 14 residues. Here the CDR3 DNA reads TGTGCCAGCAGCGCCGGGACTTATACCGGGGAGCTGTTTTTT. It specifies CASSAGTYTGELFF.

This clone was detected a few times. The rearrangement uses TRBV27 and TRBJ2-5, with TRBD2 identical over 10 bases. V lost 5 bases to trimming and J lost 4 bases; unmatched junction nucleotides: 7. The length of the CDR3 is 15 residues. Germline lookup yields CDR1 MNHEY and CDR2 SMNVEV (reference sequence). CDR3: CASSPLAGFRETQYF. CDR3 bases: TGTGCCAGCAGTCCACTAGCGGGGTTTAGAGAGACCCAGTACTTC.

A few counts support this clone. The J gene is TRBJ2-2, the V gene TRBV5-6; unclear D gene. The CDR3 contains 16 residues. V gave up 2 bases and J gave up 2 bases, with 13 bases separating them. Germline-derived CDR1 and CDR2 are SGHDT and YYEEEE. The CDR3 reads CASSFSVRTNTGELFF. CDR3 bases: TGTGCCAGCAGCTTCTCGGTCCGTACCAACACCGGGGAGCTGTTTTTT.

The chain is built from TRBV7-9 and TRBJ2-5; 9 positions match TRBD1. J was trimmed by 4 bases and V by 4 bases; bases with no gene match: 10. Looked up from germline, CDR1 is SEHNR and CDR2 is FQNEAQ (reference sequence). The CDR3 runs 16 residues. The CDR3 bases are TGTGCCAGCAGCTCACACCGGGACAGGGATAGAGAGACCCAGTACTTC. Its translation: CASSSHRDRDRETQYF.

The rearrangement uses TRBV15 and TRBJ1-3, with 8 bases fitting TRBD1. V was pared by 3 bases and J by 7 bases, with 11 bases of the junction left unmatched. Germline CDR1 reads LNHNV; CDR2 reads YYDKDF (reference sequence). CDR3 size: 16 residues. CDR3 region: CATSRGDRGRVNTIYF. The CDR3 DNA sequence: TGTGCCACCAGCAGGGGAGACAGGGGAAGGGTGAACACCATATATTTT. The entire variable domain, with the rest obtained from reference TRBV15 and TRBJ1-3, is as follows: DAMVIQNPRYQVTQFGKPVTLSCSQTLNHNVMYWYQQKSSQAPKLLFHYYDKDFNNEADTPDNFQSRRPNTSFCFLDIRSPGLGDTAMYLCATSRGDRGRVNTIYFGEGSWLTVV.

The chain's CDR3 is CASSYTTGDSPLHF. DNA of the CDR3: TGTGCCAGCAGCTATACGACAGGGGATTCACCCCTCCACTTT. The chain joins TRBV27 to TRBJ1-6; 8 nucleotides align to TRBD1. Germline CDR1 reads MNHEY; CDR2 reads SMNVEV (reference sequence). J was trimmed by 8 bases and V by 6 bases; bases with no gene match: 6. The CDR3 sequence is 14 residues long.

This chain connects TRBV2 to TRBJ1-2; 8 bases are a match to TRBD1. The CDR3 runs 14 residues. With 4 bases clipped from V and 3 bases from J, the junction kept 4 bases outside the gene matches. Germline V gene lookup returns CDR1 SNHLY and CDR2 FYNNEI. This CDR3 reads CASSGQGWDYGYTF. The CDR3 DNA reads as TGTGCCAGCAGTGGACAGGGGTGGGACTATGGCTACACCTTC.

The chain employs TRBV6-6 and TRBJ1-1; 9 bases line up with TRBD1. The CDR3 is made up of 13 amino acids. Trimming took 6 bases from V and 5 from J; bases not matched to a gene: 4. The germline gives CDR1 MNHNY, CDR2 SVGAGI (reference sequence). As DNA, the CDR3 is TGTGCCAGCAGGGACAGGGGAGGTACTGAAGCTTTCTTT. Encoded protein: CASRDRGGTEAFF.

The chain employs TRBV7-3 and TRBJ2-1, with 11 bases identical to TRBD2. Germline V lookup: CDR1 SGHTA, CDR2 FQGTGA. CDR3 length equals 16 residues. V was pared by 3 bases and J by 3 bases, with 4 bases of the junction left unmatched. This CDR3 reads CASSFPGTSGYNEQFF. The CDR3 DNA is TGTGCCAGCAGCTTCCCCGGGACTAGCGGCTACAATGAGCAGTTCTTC. Full variable domain (missing parts from reference TRBV7-3 and TRBJ2-1): GAGVSQTPSNKVTEKGKYVELRCDPISGHTALYWYRQSLGQGPEFLIYFQGTGAADDSGLPNDRFFAVRPEGSVSTLKIQRTERGDSAVYLCASSFPGTSGYNEQFFGPGTRLTVL.

This clone was seen more than once but under ten times. In the same sample, other DNA sequences code for this CDR3. This chain links TRBV2 with TRBJ1-1; the D gene is possibly TRBD1 (5 bases). Germline CDR1 reads SNHLY; CDR2 reads FYNNEI. The CDR3 contains 13 residues. V gave up 6 bases and J gave up 2 bases, with 10 bases separating them. The CDR3: CASSQGQNTEAFF. CDR3 sequence (DNA): TGTGCCAGCAGCCAGGGCCAAAACACTGAAGCTTTCTTT.

The chain recombines TRBV7-9 with TRBJ2-3; 9 bases fit TRBD1. CDR1 is SEHNR, CDR2 FQNEAQ, per germline (reference sequence). J was trimmed by 6 bases and V by 1 base; bases with no gene match: 11. The CDR3 sequence is 17 residues long. CDR3 protein: CASSLGGTGSNMDTQYF. The CDR3 bases are TGTGCCAGCAGCTTAGGGGGGACAGGGAGTAATATGGATACGCAGTATTTT.

The rearrangement uses TRBV29-1 and TRBJ2-5, with 7 bases lining up with TRBD1. This CDR3 has 14 residues. The V gene end was trimmed by 7 bases and the J gene end by 5 bases; junction bases not matched to a gene: 13. Germline V gene data show CDR1 as SQVTM and CDR2 as ANQGSEA. For the CDR3, the DNA is TGCAGCGCGAAGGAACGACAGGGCCGGGAGACCCAGTACTTC. Residues: CSAKERQGRETQYF.

The chain has TRBV4-1 and TRBJ1-1; no clear D gene. The CDR3 totals 15 residues. Germline V lookup: CDR1 MGHRA, CDR2 YSYEKL. Trimming removed 1 base from V and 4 bases from J, with 13 bases in between. DNA for the CDR3: TGCGCCAGCAGCCAAGTACGTACCTCGGGCACTGAAGCTTTCTTT. This codes for CASSQVRTSGTEAFF.

This chain connects TRBV28 to TRBJ2-7; TRBD1 matches at 10 bases. The junction had 10 bases not matched to a gene; V was cut back by 9 bases and J by 5 bases. The CDR3 is 14 residues long. Germline assignment: CDR1 MDHEN and CDR2 SYDVKM. The CDR3 region has the DNA TGTGCCAGTAAACCGGGACAGGGGTACAACGAGCAGTACTTC. This translates into CASKPGQGYNEQYF.

This clone was counted once. The chain couples TRBV28 to TRBJ2-7; 8 bases match TRBD1. Germline loops: CDR1 MDHEN, CDR2 SYDVKM. V dropped 5 bases and J dropped 2; count of bases not matched to a gene: 8. This CDR3 is built from 15 residues. This CDR3 reads CASSAGTGAPYEQYF. The CDR3 DNA follows: TGTGCCAGCAGTGCCGGGACAGGAGCCCCCTACGAGCAGTACTTC. Full variable domain (outside the CDR3, taken from reference TRBV28 and TRBJ2-7): DVKVTQSSRYLVKRTGEKVFLECVQDMDHENMFWYRQDPGLGLRLIYFSYDVKMKEKGDIPEGYSVSREKKERFSLILESASTNQTSMYLCASSAGTGAPYEQYFGPGTRLTVT.

This rearrangement joins TRBV7-6 to TRBJ2-3; 7 bases are shared with TRBD2. The V gene's germline CDR1 is SGHVS and CDR2 FNYEAQ. This CDR3 contains 14 residues. The V and J ends lost 1 base and 4 bases, in that order; junction bases with no gene match: 2. The CDR3 DNA is TGTGCCAGCAGCTTAGGGGCGGGAGCAGATACGCAGTATTTT. This translates into CASSLGAGADTQYF.

The chain joins TRBV5-1 to TRBJ2-1; 8 bases line up with TRBD1. This CDR3 is 15 amino acids long. In germline, CDR1 is SGHRS, CDR2 YFSETQ. The trim removed 4 bases at V and 2 bases at J, leaving 5 bases unmatched. Here the CDR3 reads CASSIGQGAYNEQFF. As DNA, the CDR3 is TGCGCCAGCAGCATCGGACAGGGCGCCTACAATGAGCAGTTCTTC.

The chain links TRBV11-2 to TRBJ1-1; the D gene is possibly TRBD1 (5 bases). This CDR3 region has 14 residues. With 1 base removed from V and 3 bases from J, the gap between germline ends came to 9 bases. Germline CDR1 is SGHAT and CDR2 is FQNNGV. DNA for the CDR3: TGTGCCAGCAGCTTAGTGACAGCGTACACTGAAGCTTTCTTT. Amino acids: CASSLVTAYTEAFF.

This clone has a handful of counts. The chain carries TRBV5-4 and TRBJ1-1, with 9 bases matching TRBD1. The CDR3 length is 13 residues. Per germline, CDR1 SGHNT and CDR2 YYREEE (reference sequence). J lost 6 bases, V lost 0 bases, and 0 bases had no gene match. CDR3 amino acids: CASSLGDRAEAFF. The DNA for the CDR3 is TGTGCCAGCAGCTTGGGGGACAGGGCTGAAGCTTTCTTT.